This T cell receptor beta chain was recorded in a study of T cell repertoires in cytomegalovirus infection (dated by TCRdb to between 2018 and 2021). Regarding the study in general: The peptide stimulations were aimed at well-studied HLA-B-restricted epitopes as well as recently identified HLA-C-restricted CMV epitopes, whose presentation resists viral immunomodulation. The HLA type of each donor mattered for the analysis, because public TCR beta signatures pointed to carriage of CMV infection along with the matching HLA type. Results the study describes overall, beyond this receptor: The ex vivo response was dominated by HLA-C-restricted CMV-specific TCR beta clonotypes, which also provided the single most frequent clonotype in two of eight donors. Cumulative frequency of public TCR beta family members discriminated carriers of CMV infection plus the relevant HLA type in this cohort and an independent 352-donor cohort.

The treatment or condition label here, explained by the study, means: in vitro stimulation with specific CMV peptide epitopes to enrich CMV-specific T cells. The CDR1 and CDR2 encoded by the germline V gene are SGHTA and FQGTGA. Trimming at the junction amounts to 2 bases on V and 8 bases on J, and the germline ends lie 10 bases apart. Including the terminal cysteine and phenylalanine, the CDR3 comprises 13 residues. The only DNA kept is the CDR3, 39 bases in frame from the first base. The sequencing machine was an Illumina HiSeq 1500. TCRdb's own reprocessing of the public reads used fastp at Q25 and MiXCR and kept productive beta chains. For every CDR3 protein sequence, its rows merge into one entry that carries the most common genes and DNA. The sample records about 89,000 distinct CDR3 sequences, around 28% of which are singletons. The ten largest clones capture roughly 70% of the sample. The table lists this clonotype with a few counts. What antigen it recognizes has not been identified. It has no much larger one-base neighbor in the sample; base qualities were not kept.

The chain is encoded by TRBV7-3 joined to TRBJ2-1; TRBD2 is perhaps the D gene, given 6 matching bases. The sample was CD8+ T cells from cultured PBMCs, taken from culture after CMV antigen stimulation. The TCR comes from a human donor in good health (CMV status not recorded). Some clones in this sample may be carry-over from other donors' samples. CDR3 region: CASSLYPGDEQFF. The bases read TGTGCCAGCAGCTTATATCCGGGAGATGAGCAGTTCTTC.